This T cell receptor beta chain was profiled in a study of CD8 T cells in ankylosing spondylitis. Findings and caveats of the study: It appeared that ankylosing spondylitis blood was characterized by a TCR beta motif of 8 or 9 highly homologous variants.

On this clonotype: Its cognate antigen is unknown.

It was by quantitative 5'-RACE with molecular barcodes that TCR beta libraries were made. MiXCR, run by TCRdb on the 5' RACE reads, gives a single entry per CDR3 protein. The sample contains 150,000 to 200,000 distinct CDR3 sequences, around 13% of which appear only once. What was sequenced was blood, either unsorted or a sorted T cell fraction (not recorded which). The sequence came from a male donor with ankylosing spondylitis or in good health (not recorded which).

The chain's CDR3 is CASRDGTGGEIGEKLFF. The CDR3 bases are TGCGCCAGCAGGGACGGGACAGGGGGCGAGATCGGTGAAAAACTGTTTTTT. The rearrangement links TRBV4-1 to TRBJ1-4; TRBD1 agrees at 12 bases. With 6 bases clipped from V and 7 bases from J, the junction kept 12 bases outside the gene matches. The CDR3 sequence is 17 residues long. Per germline, CDR1 MGHRA and CDR2 YSYEKL.